This entry describes one T cell receptor beta chain. This record comes from a study of cytomegalovirus exposure and HLA in healthy donors. The PCR used 60 Vbeta and 13 Jbeta primers. Clones were sequenced by immunoSEQ multiplex PCR, and TCRdb holds only the in-frame ones, with some missing. The sample lists 45,000 to 70,000 clones, around four fifths occurring once. Trimming cost V 7 bases and J 8 bases; bases outside gene matches: 9. Germline V gene sequence: CDR1 SEHNR, CDR2 FQNEAQ (reference sequence). The CDR3 covers 15 residues. The clonotype comes from a man aged 50 to 59 in good health and CMV-seronegative. Sequencing was performed on PBMCs. The chain has TRBV7-9 and TRBJ2-3, with 13 bases identical to TRBD2. The CDR3 protein is CASKELAGGPGTQYF. CDR3 nucleotides: TGTGCCAGCAAAGAACTAGCGGGGGGGCCAGGTACGCAGTATTTT.